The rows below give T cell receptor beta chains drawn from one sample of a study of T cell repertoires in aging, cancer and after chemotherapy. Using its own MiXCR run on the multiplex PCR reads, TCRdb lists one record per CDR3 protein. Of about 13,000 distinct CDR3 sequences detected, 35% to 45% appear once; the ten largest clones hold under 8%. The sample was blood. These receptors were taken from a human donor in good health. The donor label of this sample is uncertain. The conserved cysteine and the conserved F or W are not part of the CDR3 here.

CDR3: ASSYSAYEQY
V: TRBV6-6
J: TRBJ2-7

CDR3: ASSRGSGEQY
V: TRBV6-1
J: TRBJ2-7

CDR3: ASSTLYEQY
V: TRBV27
J: TRBJ2-7

CDR3: ARQGTDTQY
V: TRBV5-1
J: TRBJ2-3

CDR3: ASSWNRGASYEQY
V: TRBV11-3
J: TRBJ2-7

CDR3: ASSGGGANTQY
V: TRBV7-6
J: TRBJ2-3

CDR3: AWGEGWGRETQY
V: TRBV30
J: TRBJ2-5

CDR3: ASSLAGGGYEQY
V: TRBV5-4
J: TRBJ2-7

CDR3: ASSHTSGGTNEQF
V: TRBV27
J: TRBJ2-1

CDR3: ASSFGVLREQF
V: TRBV27
J: TRBJ2-1

CDR3: ASSLSLFSGKSTDTQY
V: TRBV7-6
J: TRBJ2-3

CDR3: ASSPTSGTNNEQF
V: TRBV6-1
J: TRBJ2-1

CDR3: ASSYWSGGYEQY
V: TRBV6-5
J: TRBJ2-7

CDR3: ASDSRWQPQH
V: TRBV6-6
J: TRBJ1-5

CDR3: ASAARDQPQH
V: TRBV27
J: TRBJ1-5

CDR3: ASSYSTGEAF
V: TRBV6-5
J: TRBJ1-1

CDR3: ASSYGWGGSDTQY
V: TRBV6-5
J: TRBJ2-3

CDR3: ASTFRVRGTGELF
V: TRBV7-2
J: TRBJ2-2

CDR3: ATGTGWYYNEQF
V: TRBV19
J: TRBJ2-1

CDR3: SVEEGWREGLNIQY
V: TRBV29-1
J: TRBJ2-4

CDR3: ASSVRDRDYEQY
V: TRBV19
J: TRBJ2-7

CDR3: ATRDRETEAF
V: TRBV19
J: TRBJ1-1

CDR3: ASSESPGLDTGELF
V: TRBV6-4
J: TRBJ2-2

CDR3: ASTPGGGRVDTQY
V: TRBV12-3/TRBV12-4
J: TRBJ2-3